The T cell receptor (beta chain) under discussion was sequenced for a study of T cell clusters in autoimmune cytopenias. Each sample's input was approximately 270 ng genomic DNA, roughly 40,000 genome equivalents. The CDR3 is 15 amino acids. Germline values: CDR1 MNHEY, CDR2 SVGAGI. TRB was amplified by touch-down multiplex PCR, primer pools A and B combined. TCRdb re-called the multiplex PCR reads, yielding one record per CDR3 amino acid sequence without DNA. The repertoire shows 5,500 to 6,500 distinct CDR3 sequences; the top ten hold approximately 7.6%. These data also featured in a second study, about T cell repertoires in aging, cancer and after chemotherapy. That source adds: Over several months to years, re-sampled healthy donor repertoires clearly shared clones. In healthy donors, age-related TCR diversity loss mainly reflected lost richness.

J is TRBJ1-2 and V is TRBV6-5; TCRdb returns TRBD1, unconfirmable since there is no DNA. This TCR was recovered from a human donor in good health. Sequencing used peripheral blood. The CDR3 spells CASSYPAGDGYGYTF.